This TCR beta chain was captured by sequencing in a study of shared clonotypes between healthy human individuals (TCRdb year 2020). About the full investigation: The cohort comprised a couple of women and a few men aged 18 to 49 years. For each donor, three plates each were used for CD4 naive and CD4 memory, two plates were used for CD8 naive, and one plate was used for CD8 memory. To estimate repertoire size and how much clonotypes are shared between individuals, the study performed deep sequencing of blood TCR repertoires from roughly five healthy adults. Different laboratories and diverse techniques were used to prepare libraries and sequence TCR repertoires, to increase sequencing depth and limit assay-specific biases. Per donor, leukapheresis produced somewhere between about 0.85 and 8.9 billion PBMCs.

The sample holds one count of this clone. The antigen it recognizes is unknown. No base qualities exist here, and no much larger clone lies one base off it. CD8 naive samples were obtained by positive selection for CCR7 among CD45RO-negative cells, yielding a CD45RA+CCR7+ population from which TemRA cells were excluded. The donors were healthy, HIV-negative adults who had no recently reported acute infections or vaccinations. Every donor was a Caucasian adult residing in Nashville, Tennessee, USA. Blood was collected by leukapheresis, and PBMCs were isolated by Ficoll-Histopaque density gradient centrifugation and then cryopreserved in liquid nitrogen vapor phase. Analytical flow cytometry was used to check the purity and quantity of every magnetically sorted T cell population. Genomic DNA was isolated from each sorted fraction and quantified by UV absorbance on a Nanodrop 2000c. Results the study describes overall, beyond this receptor: The genetic and exposure-history diversity represented was limited by the small number of donors. Higher generation probabilities were observed for clonotypes shared by all four sorted-subset donors than for non-shared clonotypes. Incomplete sequencing was indicated by rarefaction of sorted-subset datasets, despite the large sequencing depth. Across a few donors, 5% to 6% of naive CD4, over 3% of naive CD8, 2% to 2.5% of memory CD4, and around 0.4% of memory CD8 clonotypes were shared. Only blood was sampled, and tissue TCR repertoires likely differ from those in blood. Based on pairwise subsampling, the degree of clonotype sharing among donors was expected to be affected by sequencing depth. Naive subsets generally had larger estimated clonotype richness than memory subsets did.

The germline V gene (reference sequence) supplies CDR1 DFQATT and CDR2 SNEGSKA. Including the terminal cysteine and phenylalanine, the CDR3 comprises 11 residues. Only the CDR3 DNA is retained, 33 bases long and in frame from the first base. V has 2 bases trimmed and J has 8 bases trimmed; junction bases matching no gene number 2. Using the deep immunoSEQ assay, TCR CDR3 regions were amplified from genomic DNA by multiplex PCR. Extracted genomic DNA from each cell subset was distributed evenly across all wells of several immunoSEQ 96-well plates, and each plate was treated as a replicate. For sorted subsets, each replicate PCR was loaded with around 220 ng genomic DNA, equivalent to 30,000 or so T cell genomes. Purified libraries were quantified with a Qubit 3.0 fluorometer, sized on a Bioanalyzer 2100, and re-quantified with the KAPA Library Quantification kit. A separate single-read 150-cycle Illumina NextSeq 550 flow cell was used to sequence each immunoSEQ 96-well plate. For the original study's pipeline: Because the immunoSEQ output held only junctional sequences and lacked quality scores, the filtering could not match the filtering applied to full-length reads. To assign V/J genes and CDR3, sequences were annotated against IMGT germline references using PyIR, a Python wrapper for IgBLAST v1.9. Reads were filtered out if the reads had weak V/J assignments (E-value above 1e-6), no CDR3, stop codons, out-of-frame junctions, or ambiguous translated residues. A V3J clonotype was defined by an identical inferred V gene, J gene, and CDR3 amino acid sequence. To compute the percentage overlap between repertoires, the number of shared unique clonotypes was divided by the size of the smaller repertoire. Three approaches were used to assess repertoire richness: RTK rarefaction, the Chao1 estimator, and Recon v2.1 estimates of unobserved clonotypes. For all TCRbeta clonotypes obtained by the gDNA method from a few donors, generation probabilities were computed with OLGA. TCRdb took this table from immuneACCESS and kept in-frame rearrangements with V and J called. Such tables lack part of the clones; where checked against another copy, unresolved V genes explain under half of the gap, and the rest is unexplained. Clonal size and the V and J genes are those of that table, whereas D and trimming came from the DNA. Recorded for this sample are over 750,000 clones; 96% of them occurred a single time. In total, the top ten clones hold around 0.25% of the sample.

Sequences were obtained from naive CD8+ T cells sorted from blood. The cell subset or site label on this specimen signifies: CD45RA+CCR7+. The chain is encoded by TRBV20-1 joined to TRBJ1-2, and 7 junctional nucleotides match TRBD1. The origin of this receptor is a young man in good health. The DNA reads TGCAGTGCTAGACAGGGGGAAGGCTACACCTTC. This yields the protein CSARQGEGYTF.